This entry concerns a single T cell receptor beta chain. Produced via immunoSEQ multiplex PCR; TCRdb's table is partial and in-frame only. This table has some 100,000 clones, about 84% appearing once. This entry is derived from a study of blood T cell repertoires in COVID-19. Germline V CDR1 and CDR2: SGHRS, YFSETQ. Trimming removed 0 bases at V and 3 bases at J, with 9 bases between. The CDR3 sequence is 15 residues long. The TCR sequence derives from a human donor in a cohort sampled during active COVID-19. The chain recombines TRBV5-1 with TRBJ1-4; D uncertain. Source material: peripheral blood. This CDR3 is CASSLAIGSNEKLFF. The DNA of the CDR3 is TGCGCCAGCAGCTTGGCCATCGGGTCTAATGAAAAACTGTTTTTT.